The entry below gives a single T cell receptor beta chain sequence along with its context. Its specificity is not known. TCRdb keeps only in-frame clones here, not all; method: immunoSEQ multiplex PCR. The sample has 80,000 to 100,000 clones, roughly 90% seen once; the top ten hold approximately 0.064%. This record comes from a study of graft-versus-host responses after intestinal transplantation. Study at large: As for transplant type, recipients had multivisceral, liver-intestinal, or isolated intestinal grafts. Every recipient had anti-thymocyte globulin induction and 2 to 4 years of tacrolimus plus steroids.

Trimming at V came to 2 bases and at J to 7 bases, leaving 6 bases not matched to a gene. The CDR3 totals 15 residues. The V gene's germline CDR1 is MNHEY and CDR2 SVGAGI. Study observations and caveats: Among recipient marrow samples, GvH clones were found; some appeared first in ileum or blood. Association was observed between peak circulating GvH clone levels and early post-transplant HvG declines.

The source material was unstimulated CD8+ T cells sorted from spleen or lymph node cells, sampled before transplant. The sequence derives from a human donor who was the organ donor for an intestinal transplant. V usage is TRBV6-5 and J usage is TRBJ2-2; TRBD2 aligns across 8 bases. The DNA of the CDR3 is TGTGCCAGCAGTTACCCAGCGGGAGAGGGCGGGGAGCTGTTTTTT. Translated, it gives CASSYPAGEGGELFF.